The present entry profiles one TCR beta chain with its context. Its target antigen remains unknown. There are no base qualities to consult, and no much larger clone falls within one base. The sample belongs to a study of blood T cell repertoires in COVID-19 (dated by TCRdb to the early 2020s). Concerning the study at large: The collaborator samples originated in the United States, Italy and Spain and spanned the acute and convalescent phases of COVID-19. The material from the prospective study consisted of cDNA or gDNA derived from T cells, B-cell-depleted T cells, or PBMCs. Subjects who had been exposed to COVID-19, were actively infected with it, or had recovered from it provided the deeply sampled blood TCRbeta repertoires that made up the dataset. The repertoires were released in a freely available public database intended as a resource for research on the immune response to SARS-CoV-2. Samples came from the ongoing ImmuneRACE study (first 160 participants) plus 1,254 subjects from 6 global collaborators. The sample metadata nearly always contained a de-identified subject ID, COVID-19 status, age in years and sex. Where available, HLA class I and class II types were taken from metadata supplied by the sample provider and were not determined by assay-based typing.

Whole blood was collected in K2EDTA tubes by collaborating institutions according to the institutions' own protocols. Collaborator samples were shipped for TCRbeta analysis as frozen whole blood, isolated PBMCs, or DNA extracted from either sample type. TCRbeta CDR3 regions were amplified from genomic DNA by means of the immunoSEQ Assay, a bias-controlled multiplex PCR. As for the original processing: The number of nucleated cells in each sample was estimated from the amplification of reference gene primers within the assay. To quantify the absolute abundance of each unique TCRbeta CDR3 rearrangement, sequence reads were collapsed and filtered. For each sample, productive Simpson clonality was calculated as the square root of Simpson's diversity index across productive rearrangements. TCRdb retrieved this table from immuneACCESS and kept in-frame rearrangements only. Not all clones are present; in checked studies, unresolved V genes account for under half, and no reason is known for the remainder. The DNA gave D and trimming, while V, J and clone size come from that table. Within this sample are around 320,000 clones, with around 90% of them counted one time only. The top ten constitute 2% to 3% of the sample.

Broad study findings and their caveats: The quantity of clinical and demographic metadata differed by source and by participant and was supplied without curation.

Sequencing was performed on peripheral blood. This receptor was identified in a man younger than 35 with active or convalescent COVID-19.

Read as DNA, the sequence is TGTGCCAGCACCCGTTTGGAGGAAAACTACGAGCAGTACTTC. This yields the protein CASTRLEENYEQYF. The V gene is TRBV7-9 and the J gene is TRBJ2-7; the D gene is possibly TRBD2, with 5 bases matching. V was cut back by 7 bases and J by 3 bases, leaving a gap of 16 bases between them. The CDR3, cysteine through phenylalanine, is 14 amino acids long. Here the CDR3 DNA is all that survives: 42 bases in frame from base 1. CDR1 and CDR2 were assigned from the germline V gene (reference sequence) as SEHNR and FQNEAQ.